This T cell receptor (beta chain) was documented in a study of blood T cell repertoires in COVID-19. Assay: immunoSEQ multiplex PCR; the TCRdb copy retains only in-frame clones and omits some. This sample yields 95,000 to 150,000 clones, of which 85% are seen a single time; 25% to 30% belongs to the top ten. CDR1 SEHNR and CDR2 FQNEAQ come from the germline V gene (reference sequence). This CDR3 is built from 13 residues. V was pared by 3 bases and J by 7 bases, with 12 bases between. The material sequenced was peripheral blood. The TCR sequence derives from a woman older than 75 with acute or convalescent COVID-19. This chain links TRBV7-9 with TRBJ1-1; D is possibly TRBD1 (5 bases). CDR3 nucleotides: TGTGCCAGCAGCTTTGGAGGGGATATTGAAGCTTTCTTT. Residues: CASSFGGDIEAFF.